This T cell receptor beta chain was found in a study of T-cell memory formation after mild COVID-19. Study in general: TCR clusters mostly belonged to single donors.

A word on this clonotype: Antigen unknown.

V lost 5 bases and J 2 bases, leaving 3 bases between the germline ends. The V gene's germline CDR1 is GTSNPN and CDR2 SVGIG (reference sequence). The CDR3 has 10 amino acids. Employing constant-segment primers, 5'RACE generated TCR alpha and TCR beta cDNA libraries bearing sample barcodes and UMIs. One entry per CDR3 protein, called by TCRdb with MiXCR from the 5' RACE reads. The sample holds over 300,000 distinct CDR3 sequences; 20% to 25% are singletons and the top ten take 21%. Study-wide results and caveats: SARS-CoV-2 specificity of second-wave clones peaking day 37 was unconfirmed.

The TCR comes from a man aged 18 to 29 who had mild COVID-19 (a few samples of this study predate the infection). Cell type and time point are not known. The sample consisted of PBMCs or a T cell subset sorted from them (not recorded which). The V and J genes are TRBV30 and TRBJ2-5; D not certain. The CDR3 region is CAWGQETQYF. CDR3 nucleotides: TGTGCCTGGGGTCAAGAGACCCAGTACTTC.